The clone carrying this TCR beta chain was detected only a few times. The antigen remains unidentified. The source of the sample is a study of T cell responses to AZD1222 COVID-19 vaccine. For the study at large: Second doses at about 4 or about 12 weeks were pooled. Study results and caveats: Two AZD1222 administrations were followed by greater Spike-specific TCR breadth and depth. No repertoire was sampled before or during the peak T cell response, only after it.

CDR1 and CDR2 (germline): SQVTM, ANQGSEA. This CDR3 is 13 amino acids long. Trimming pared 8 bases from V and 7 bases from J, leaving 20 bases between. Sequenced by immunoSEQ multiplex PCR; TCRdb stores in-frame clones only, minus some. Seen here are some 140,000 clones, nearly 95% observed once, and the top ten hold about 5%. V and J are TRBV29-1 and TRBJ1-2; possibly TRBD1 for D (6 bases). This receptor was taken from an adult in good health. The input for sequencing was peripheral blood, taken on day 0 of AZD1222 vaccination. This chain's CDR3 is CSSDMGGASGYTF. The CDR3 region has the DNA TGCAGCTCCGATATGGGGGGGGCCAGTGGCTACACCTTC.